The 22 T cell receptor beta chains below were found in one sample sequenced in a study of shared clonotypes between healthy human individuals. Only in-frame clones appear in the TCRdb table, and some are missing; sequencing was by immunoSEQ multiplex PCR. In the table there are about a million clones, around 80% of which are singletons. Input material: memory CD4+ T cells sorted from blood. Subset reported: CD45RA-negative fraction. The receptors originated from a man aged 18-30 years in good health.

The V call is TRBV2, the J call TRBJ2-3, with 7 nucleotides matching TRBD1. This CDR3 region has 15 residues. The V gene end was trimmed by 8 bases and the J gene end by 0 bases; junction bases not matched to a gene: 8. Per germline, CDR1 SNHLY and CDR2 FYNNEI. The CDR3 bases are TGTGCCAGCCCCTCCGACAGGGAAAGCACAGATACGCAGTATTTT. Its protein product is CASPSDRESTDTQYF.

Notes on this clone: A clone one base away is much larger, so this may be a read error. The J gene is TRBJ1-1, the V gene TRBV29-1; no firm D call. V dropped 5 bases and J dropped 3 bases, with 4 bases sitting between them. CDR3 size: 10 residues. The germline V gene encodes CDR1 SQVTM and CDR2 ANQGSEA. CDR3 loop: CSVKHTEAFF. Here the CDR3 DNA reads TGCAGCGTTAAGCACACTGAAGCTTTCTTT.

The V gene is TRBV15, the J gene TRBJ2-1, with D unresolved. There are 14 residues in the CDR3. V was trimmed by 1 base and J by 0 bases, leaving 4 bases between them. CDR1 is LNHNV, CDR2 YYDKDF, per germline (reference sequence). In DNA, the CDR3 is TGTGCCACCAGCAGAGCCCTCTCCTACAATGAGCAGTTCTTC. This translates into CATSRALSYNEQFF.

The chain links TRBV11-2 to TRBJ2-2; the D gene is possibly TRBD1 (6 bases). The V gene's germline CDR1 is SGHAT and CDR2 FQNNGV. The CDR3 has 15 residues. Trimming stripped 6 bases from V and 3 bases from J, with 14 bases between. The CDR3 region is CASRPIQGDTGELFF. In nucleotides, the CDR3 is TGTGCCAGCAGGCCCATACAGGGAGACACCGGGGAGCTGTTTTTT. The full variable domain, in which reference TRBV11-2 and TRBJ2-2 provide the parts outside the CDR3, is EAGVAQSPRYKIIEKRQSVAFWCNPISGHATLYWYQQILGQGPKLLIQFQNNGVVDDSQLPKDRFSAERLKGVDSTLKIQPAKLEDSAVYLCASRPIQGDTGELFFGEGSRLTVL.

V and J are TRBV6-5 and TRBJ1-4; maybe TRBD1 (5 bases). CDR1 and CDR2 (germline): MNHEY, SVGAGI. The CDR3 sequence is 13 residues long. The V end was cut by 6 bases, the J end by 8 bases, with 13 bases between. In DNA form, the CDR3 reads TGTGCCAGCAGCCGGGGGTCTTACGAAAAACTGTTTTTT. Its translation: CASSRGSYEKLFF.

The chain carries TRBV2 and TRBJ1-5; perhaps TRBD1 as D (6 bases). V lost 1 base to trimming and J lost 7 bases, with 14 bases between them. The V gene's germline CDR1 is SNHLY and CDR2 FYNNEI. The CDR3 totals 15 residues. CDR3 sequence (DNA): TGTGCCAGCAGTGAAGTGTCAGGGGTGGGACAGCCCCAGCATTTT. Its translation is CASSEVSGVGQPQHF.

The CDR3, as DNA: TGTGCCAGCAGCTACTCCGGGACAATGGGAGAGCAGTACTTC. Translating gives CASSYSGTMGEQYF. This rearrangement joins TRBV13 to TRBJ2-7; perhaps TRBD1 as D (6 bases). Germline V gene lookup returns CDR1 PRHDT and CDR2 FYEKMQ (reference sequence). V was clipped by 4 bases and J by 7 bases, with 17 bases between them. The CDR3 is 14 amino acids.

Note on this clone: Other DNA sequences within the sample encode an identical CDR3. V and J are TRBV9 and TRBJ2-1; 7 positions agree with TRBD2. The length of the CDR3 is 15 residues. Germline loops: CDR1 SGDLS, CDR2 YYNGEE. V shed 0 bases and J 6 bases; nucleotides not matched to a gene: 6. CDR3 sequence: CASSVGLAESNEQFF. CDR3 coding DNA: TGTGCCAGCAGCGTAGGGCTAGCGGAGAGCAATGAGCAGTTCTTC.

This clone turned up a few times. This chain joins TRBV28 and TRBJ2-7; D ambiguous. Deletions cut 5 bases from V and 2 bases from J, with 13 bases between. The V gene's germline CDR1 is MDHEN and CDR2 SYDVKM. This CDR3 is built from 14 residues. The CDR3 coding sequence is TGTGCCAGCAGTCCCCCGGAAACCCCCTACGAGCAGTACTTC. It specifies CASSPPETPYEQYF.

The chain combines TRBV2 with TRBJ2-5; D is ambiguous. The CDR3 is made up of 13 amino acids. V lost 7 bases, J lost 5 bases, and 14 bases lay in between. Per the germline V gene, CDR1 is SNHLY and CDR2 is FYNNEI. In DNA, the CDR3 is TGTGCCAGCAATCTCAACCTGAGGGAGACCCAGTACTTC. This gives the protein CASNLNLRETQYF.

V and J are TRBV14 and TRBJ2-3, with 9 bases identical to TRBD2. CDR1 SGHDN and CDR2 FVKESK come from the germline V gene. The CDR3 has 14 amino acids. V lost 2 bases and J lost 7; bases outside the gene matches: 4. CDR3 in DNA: TGTGCCAGCAGCCAAAGCGGGGGGCGAAATACGCAGTATTTT. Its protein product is CASSQSGGRNTQYF.

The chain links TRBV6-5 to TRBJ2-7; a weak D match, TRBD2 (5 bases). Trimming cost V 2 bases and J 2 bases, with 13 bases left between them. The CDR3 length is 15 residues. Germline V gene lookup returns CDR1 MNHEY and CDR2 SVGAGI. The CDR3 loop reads CASSYQRDTTYEQYF. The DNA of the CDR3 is TGTGCCAGCAGTTACCAACGGGATACCACCTACGAGCAGTACTTC.

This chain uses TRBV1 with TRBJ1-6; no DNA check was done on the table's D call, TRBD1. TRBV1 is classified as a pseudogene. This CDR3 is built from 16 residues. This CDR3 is CTSSLQGGGRHSPLHF. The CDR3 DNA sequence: TGCACCAGCAGCCTACAGGGTGGGGGCAGGCATTCACCCCTCCACTTT.

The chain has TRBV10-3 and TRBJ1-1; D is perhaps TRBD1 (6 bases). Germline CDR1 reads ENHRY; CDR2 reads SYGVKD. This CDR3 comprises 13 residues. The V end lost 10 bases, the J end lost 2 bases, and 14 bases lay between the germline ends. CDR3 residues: CATYRDQNTEAFF. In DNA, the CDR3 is TGTGCCACCTACAGGGACCAAAACACTGAAGCTTTCTTT.

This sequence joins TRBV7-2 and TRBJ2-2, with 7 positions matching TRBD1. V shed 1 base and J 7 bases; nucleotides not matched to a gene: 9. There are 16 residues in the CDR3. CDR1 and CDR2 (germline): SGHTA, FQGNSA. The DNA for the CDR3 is TGTGCCAGCAGCTTAGAGGCACAGGGGTTGTACGGGGAGCTGTTTTTT. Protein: CASSLEAQGLYGELFF.

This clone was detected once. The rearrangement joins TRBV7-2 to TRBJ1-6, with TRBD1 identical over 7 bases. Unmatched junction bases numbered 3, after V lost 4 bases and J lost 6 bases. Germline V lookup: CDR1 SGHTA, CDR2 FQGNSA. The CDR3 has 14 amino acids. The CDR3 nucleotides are TGTGCCAGCAGCTCCACAGGGGTTAATTCACCCCTCCACTTT. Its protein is CASSSTGVNSPLHF.

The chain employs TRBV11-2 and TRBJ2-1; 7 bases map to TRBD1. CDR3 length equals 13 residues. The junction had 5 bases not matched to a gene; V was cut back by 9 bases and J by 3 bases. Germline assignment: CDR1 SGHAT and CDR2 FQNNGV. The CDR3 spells CASRGLGYNEQFF. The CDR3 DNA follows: TGTGCCAGTAGGGGGCTGGGCTACAATGAGCAGTTCTTC.

The CDR3 DNA reads as TGTGCCATCAGCAGCCTGGACAGGGAGGGCACAGATACGCAGTATTTT. Amino acids: CAISSLDREGTDTQYF. The chain links TRBV10-3 to TRBJ2-3, with TRBD1 identical over 8 bases. The V segment lost 6 bases and the J segment 1 base; nucleotides outside the gene matches: 9. Germline CDR1 is ENHRY and CDR2 is SYGVKD. The CDR3 has 16 residues.

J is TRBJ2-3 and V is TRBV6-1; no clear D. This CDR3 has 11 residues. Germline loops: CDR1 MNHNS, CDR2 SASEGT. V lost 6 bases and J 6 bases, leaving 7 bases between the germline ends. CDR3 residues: CASRQGDTQYF. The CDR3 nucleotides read TGTGCCAGCAGGCAAGGGGATACGCAGTATTTT.

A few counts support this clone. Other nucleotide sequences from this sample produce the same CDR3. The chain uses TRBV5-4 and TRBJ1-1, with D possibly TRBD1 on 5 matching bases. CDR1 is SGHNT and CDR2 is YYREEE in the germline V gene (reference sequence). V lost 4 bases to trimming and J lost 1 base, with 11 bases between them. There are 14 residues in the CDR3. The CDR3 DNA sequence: TGTGCCAGCAGCCTGGGACGGAGGAACACTGAAGCTTTCTTT. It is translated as CASSLGRRNTEAFF. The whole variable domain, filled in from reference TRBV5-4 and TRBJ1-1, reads ETGVTQSPTHLIKTRGQQVTLRCSSQSGHNTVSWYQQALGQGPQFIFQYYREEENGRGNFPPRFSGLQFPNYSSELNVNALELDDSALYLCASSLGRRNTEAFFGQGTRLTVV.

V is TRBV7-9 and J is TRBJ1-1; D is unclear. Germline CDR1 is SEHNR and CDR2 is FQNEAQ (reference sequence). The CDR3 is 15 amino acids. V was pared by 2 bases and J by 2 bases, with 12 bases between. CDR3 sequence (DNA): TGTGCCAGCAGCTTATTGTACAGCCTAAACACTGAAGCTTTCTTT. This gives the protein CASSLLYSLNTEAFF.

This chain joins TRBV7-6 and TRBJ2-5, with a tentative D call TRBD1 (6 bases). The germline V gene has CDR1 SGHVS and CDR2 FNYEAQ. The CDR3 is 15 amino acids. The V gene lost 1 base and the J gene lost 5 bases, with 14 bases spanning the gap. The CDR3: CASSLVGQLTETQYF. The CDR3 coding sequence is TGTGCCAGCAGCTTAGTAGGACAGCTTACGGAGACCCAGTACTTC.